The present TCR beta chain was sequenced within a study of blood T cells in healthy people across ages. Russia was home to the donors, healthy Caucasian individuals aged about 6 to 90. A J-beta primer mix and a sample-barcoded 5' primer were used in a second PCR of about 7 to 12 cycles. TCRdb called the 5' RACE reads again in MiXCR, with one record for every CDR3 protein. The sample lists approximately 780,000 distinct CDR3 sequences; around a quarter were seen once. This clonotype appeared a few times. Its antigen is unknown. Study-level findings and limits: Estimates of total diversity, which came from one million sequenced T cells, were considered to be underestimates. It was not known whether donors were CMV positive (a possible confounder of expanded clonotype changes).

Trimming took 5 bases from V and 6 from J, leaving 14 bases between them. CDR3 length equals 14 residues. The same sample was also used in a study of T cells of mothers and their children.

The V call is TRBV12-3 or TRBV12-4, the J call TRBJ1-5, with D perhaps TRBD1 (5 bases). Sequenced: blood. This clonotype was obtained from a boy between 10 and 17 years old in good health. DNA of the CDR3: TGTGCCAGCAGTGAAGGGCCCGGGGGTCAGCCCCAGCATTTT. Translated, it gives CASSEGPGGQPQHF.